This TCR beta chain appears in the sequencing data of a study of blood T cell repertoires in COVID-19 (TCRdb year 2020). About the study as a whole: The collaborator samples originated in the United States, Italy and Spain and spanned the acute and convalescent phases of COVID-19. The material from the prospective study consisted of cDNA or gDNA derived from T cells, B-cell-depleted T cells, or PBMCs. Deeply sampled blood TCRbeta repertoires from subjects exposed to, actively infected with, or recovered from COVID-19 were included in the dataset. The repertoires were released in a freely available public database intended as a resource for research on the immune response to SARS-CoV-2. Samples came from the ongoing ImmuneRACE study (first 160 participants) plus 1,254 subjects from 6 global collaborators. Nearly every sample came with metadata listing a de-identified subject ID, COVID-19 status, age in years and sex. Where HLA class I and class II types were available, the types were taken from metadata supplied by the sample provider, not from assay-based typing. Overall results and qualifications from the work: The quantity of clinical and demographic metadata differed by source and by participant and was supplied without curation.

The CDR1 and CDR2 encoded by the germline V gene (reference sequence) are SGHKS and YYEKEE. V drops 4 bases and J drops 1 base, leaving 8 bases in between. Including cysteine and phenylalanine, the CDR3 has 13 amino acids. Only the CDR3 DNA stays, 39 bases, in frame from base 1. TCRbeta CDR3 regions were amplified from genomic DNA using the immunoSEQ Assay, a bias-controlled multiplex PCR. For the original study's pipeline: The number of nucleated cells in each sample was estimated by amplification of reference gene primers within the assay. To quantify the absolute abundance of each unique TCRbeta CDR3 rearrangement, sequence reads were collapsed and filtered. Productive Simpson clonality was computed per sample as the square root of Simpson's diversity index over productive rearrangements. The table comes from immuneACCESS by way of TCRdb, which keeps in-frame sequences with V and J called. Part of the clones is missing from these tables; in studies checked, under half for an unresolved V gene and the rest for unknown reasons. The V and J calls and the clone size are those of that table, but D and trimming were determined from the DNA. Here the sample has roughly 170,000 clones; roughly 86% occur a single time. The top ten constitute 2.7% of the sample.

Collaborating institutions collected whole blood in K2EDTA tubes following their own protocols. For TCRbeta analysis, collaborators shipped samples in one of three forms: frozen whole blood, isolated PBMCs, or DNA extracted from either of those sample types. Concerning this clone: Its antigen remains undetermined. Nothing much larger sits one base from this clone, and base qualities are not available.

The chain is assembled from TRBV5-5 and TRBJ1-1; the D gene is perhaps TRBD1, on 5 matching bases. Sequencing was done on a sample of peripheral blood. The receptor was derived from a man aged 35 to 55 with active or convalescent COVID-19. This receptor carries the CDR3 CASSLRANTEAFF. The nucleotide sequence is TGTGCCAGCAGCCTCAGGGCGAACACTGAAGCTTTCTTT.